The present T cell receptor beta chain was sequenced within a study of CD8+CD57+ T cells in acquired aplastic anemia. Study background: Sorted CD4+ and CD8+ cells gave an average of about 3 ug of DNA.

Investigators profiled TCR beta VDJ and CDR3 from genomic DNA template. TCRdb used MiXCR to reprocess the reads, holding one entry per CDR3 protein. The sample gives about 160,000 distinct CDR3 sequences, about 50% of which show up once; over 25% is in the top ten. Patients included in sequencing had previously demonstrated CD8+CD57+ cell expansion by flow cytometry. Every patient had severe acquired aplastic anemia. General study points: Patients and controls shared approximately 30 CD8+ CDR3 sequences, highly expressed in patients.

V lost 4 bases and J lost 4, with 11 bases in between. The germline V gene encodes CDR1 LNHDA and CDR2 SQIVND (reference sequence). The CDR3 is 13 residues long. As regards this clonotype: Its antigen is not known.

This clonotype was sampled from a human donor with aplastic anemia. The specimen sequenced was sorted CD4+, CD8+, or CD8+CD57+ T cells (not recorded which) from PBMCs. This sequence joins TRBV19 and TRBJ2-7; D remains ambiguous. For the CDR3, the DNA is TGTGCCAGTAGTACCGTGGGTGCTTACGAGCAGTACTTC. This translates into CASSTVGAYEQYF.